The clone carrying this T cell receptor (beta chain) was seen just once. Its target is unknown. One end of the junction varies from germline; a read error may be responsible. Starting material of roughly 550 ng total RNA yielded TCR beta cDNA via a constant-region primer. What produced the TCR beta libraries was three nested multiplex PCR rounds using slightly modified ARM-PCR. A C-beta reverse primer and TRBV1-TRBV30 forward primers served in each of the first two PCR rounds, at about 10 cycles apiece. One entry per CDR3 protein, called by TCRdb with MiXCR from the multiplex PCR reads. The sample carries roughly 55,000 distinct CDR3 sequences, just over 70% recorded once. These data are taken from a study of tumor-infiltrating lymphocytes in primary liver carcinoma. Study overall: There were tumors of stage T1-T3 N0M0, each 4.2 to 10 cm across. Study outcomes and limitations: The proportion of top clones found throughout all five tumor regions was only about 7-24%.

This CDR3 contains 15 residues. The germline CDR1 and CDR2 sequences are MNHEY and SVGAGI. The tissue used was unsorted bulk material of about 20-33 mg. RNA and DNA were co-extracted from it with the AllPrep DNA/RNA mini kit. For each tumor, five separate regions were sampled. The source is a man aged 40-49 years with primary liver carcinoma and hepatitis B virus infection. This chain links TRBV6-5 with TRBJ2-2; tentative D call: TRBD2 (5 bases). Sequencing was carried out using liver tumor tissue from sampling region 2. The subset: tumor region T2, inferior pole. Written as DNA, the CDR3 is TGTGCCAACAGTTACGCAGCGGACGGCACCGGGGAGCTGTTTTTT. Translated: CANSYAADGTGELFF.